Described below is a single TCR beta chain sequence and its context. The antigen is not known. This table comes from immunoSEQ multiplex PCR, and its TCRdb copy is limited to in-frame clones, with some not included. Of more than 95,000 clones in the sample, about nine tenths were seen once. The data originate from a study of cytomegalovirus exposure and HLA in healthy donors. Study-wide context: The 130 or so validation repertoires used a platform that matched the one used for the approximately 620 first-cohort repertoires, as a later analysis reported.

The CDR3 has 13 residues. Broader study findings: Reportedly, diagnosis of cytomegalovirus status by the classifier showed high specificity and sensitivity. Most TCR sequences proved rare, with some public TCRs found in many donors.

Specimen: PBMCs. This clonotype was sampled from a woman aged 18-29 years in good health and CMV-seronegative. The V and J genes are TRBV21-1 and TRBJ2-7; the DNA was not used to check the table's D call, TRBD1. TRBV21-1 is given as a pseudogene. The CDR3 sequence: CASSPDRYYEQYF. CDR3 coding DNA: TGTGCCAGCAGCCCGGACAGGTACTACGAGCAGTACTTC.